The 17 T cell receptor beta chains below all came from one sample that was sequenced in a study of tumour-infiltrating T cells in Burkitt lymphoma. TCRdb's copy holds only in-frame clones and misses some; the assay was immunoSEQ multiplex PCR. The sample contains around 2,500 clones, over 70% of which appear only once. The sequenced sample consisted of tumor tissue. The receptors were gathered from a human donor with diffuse large B-cell lymphoma.

The chain joins TRBV19 to TRBJ2-1; D ambiguous. The V end lost 3 bases, the J end lost 3 bases, and 12 bases lay between the germline ends. The CDR3 contains 15 residues. Per the germline V gene, CDR1 is LNHDA and CDR2 is SQIVND (reference sequence). CDR3 protein: CASSILGRHYNEQFF. Written as DNA, the CDR3 is TGTGCCAGTAGTATCTTGGGTCGGCACTACAATGAGCAGTTCTTC.

This clone was detected once. This chain joins TRBV19 and TRBJ2-2; TRBD2 might be the D (6 bases). The CDR3 length is 14 residues. CDR1 and CDR2 (germline): LNHDA, SQIVND (reference sequence). V lost 9 bases and J lost 0, with 11 bases in between. The CDR3 spells CASGGLTNTGELFF. In DNA form, the CDR3 reads TGTGCCAGCGGGGGACTCACGAACACCGGGGAGCTGTTTTTT.

The chain is built from TRBV28 and TRBJ2-3; TRBD2 matches at 10 bases. The ends lost 3 bases at V and 2 bases at J; junction bases unmatched: 5. The length of the CDR3 is 16 residues. Germline lookup yields CDR1 MDHEN and CDR2 SYDVKM. DNA for the CDR3: TGTGCCAGCAGTTTCTTGACTAGCGGGTACACAGATACGCAGTATTTT. It yields the protein CASSFLTSGYTDTQYF.

This clone has only a few counts. The J gene is TRBJ1-1, the V gene TRBV19, with D possibly being TRBD1 (5 bases). The V end lost 5 bases, the J end lost 7 bases, and 11 bases lay between the germline ends. Per germline, CDR1 LNHDA and CDR2 SQIVND (reference sequence). CDR3 length equals 12 residues. CDR3 residues: CASSPYQGEAFF. DNA of the CDR3: TGTGCCAGTAGTCCCTACCAGGGTGAAGCTTTCTTT.

The V gene is TRBV5-4, the J gene TRBJ2-5, with a possible D match to TRBD1 (5 bases). The CDR3 consists of 13 residues. The germline gives CDR1 SGHNT, CDR2 YYREEE (reference sequence). Trimming shortened V by 0 bases and J by 4 bases, and 7 bases separated the two germline ends. The CDR3 sequence: CASSLETVETQYF. The DNA of the CDR3 is TGTGCCAGCAGCTTGGAGACAGTAGAGACCCAGTACTTC.

The rearrangement links TRBV5-1 to TRBJ2-2; either TRBD1 or TRBD2 may supply D (5 bases each). CDR1 is SGHRS and CDR2 is YFSETQ in the germline V gene. V lost 2 bases and J 4 bases, leaving 15 bases between the germline ends. The CDR3 is made up of 16 amino acids. CDR3 amino acids: CASSFSSAGTTGELFF. CDR3 coding DNA: TGCGCCAGCAGCTTCTCCTCTGCAGGGACCACCGGGGAGCTGTTTTTT.

This chain joins TRBV7-9 and TRBJ1-4; D gene ambiguous. The CDR3 sequence is 16 residues long. V was shortened by 5 bases and J by 4 bases, with 17 bases between the two germline ends. Per the germline V gene, CDR1 is SEHNR and CDR2 is FQNEAQ (reference sequence). In nucleotides, the CDR3 is TGTGCCAGCAGCCCCAAATCAGCAGGCGATAATGAAAAACTGTTTTTT. It translates to CASSPKSAGDNEKLFF.

This chain links TRBV6-1 with TRBJ1-3; D unresolved. CDR3 size: 14 residues. Trimming cost V 6 bases and J 4 bases, with 13 bases left between them. Per germline, CDR1 MNHNS and CDR2 SASEGT. The CDR3 DNA reads TGTGCCAGCAGCCTTGACCTGGGAGGAAACACCATATATTTT. It codes for CASSLDLGGNTIYF.

The chain uses TRBV7-8 and TRBJ2-7, with TRBD1 matching over 7 bases. The V segment lost 4 bases and the J segment 7 bases; nucleotides outside the gene matches: 4. In germline, CDR1 is SGHVS, CDR2 FQNEAQ. The CDR3 length is 12 residues. The CDR3 protein is CASSSDRSEQYF. The CDR3 nucleotides read TGTGCCAGCAGCTCGGACAGGAGTGAGCAGTACTTC.

The chain is built from TRBV12-2 and TRBJ1-3; the D call of TRBD1 is as the table states it, not checked on the DNA. TRBV12-2 is a recognized pseudogene. The CDR3 contains 15 residues. CDR3 sequence: CASRPWTGPGNTIYF. The CDR3, as DNA: TGTGCAAGTCGCCCGTGGACAGGCCCTGGAAACACCATATATTTT.

The V call is TRBV6-5, the J call TRBJ1-3, with 7 bases fitting TRBD1. V shed 4 bases, J shed 2 bases, and the junction held 8 bases outside the gene matches. The CDR3 length is 16 residues. Per germline, CDR1 MNHEY and CDR2 SVGAGI. CDR3 bases: TGTGCCAGCAGTTGGGGCATCGGGACAGCTGGAAACACCATATATTTT. Its translation: CASSWGIGTAGNTIYF.

The rearrangement joins TRBV2 to TRBJ2-6; D might be TRBD1 (5 bases). V lost 6 bases and J 0 bases, leaving 6 bases between the germline ends. Germline V gene sequence: CDR1 SNHLY, CDR2 FYNNEI. The CDR3 extends over 14 amino acids. In DNA, the CDR3 is TGTGCCAGCAGGACAGTCTCTGGGGCCAACGTCCTGACTTTC. Its translation is CASRTVSGANVLTF.

The rearrangement joins TRBV27 to TRBJ1-2; 7 bases fit TRBD1. Looked up from germline, CDR1 is MNHEY and CDR2 is SMNVEV (reference sequence). The CDR3 is made up of 16 amino acids. Trimming at V came to 5 bases and at J to 3 bases, leaving 12 bases not matched to a gene. The CDR3 DNA reads as TGTGCCAGCAGTCAGCGACAGGGTCTAACTTACTATGGCTACACCTTC. Translation: CASSQRQGLTYYGYTF.

The J gene is TRBJ1-1, the V gene TRBV11-2; possible D gene TRBD1, 6 bases. The V end lost 4 bases, the J end lost 1 base, and 16 bases lay between the germline ends. The germline V gene has CDR1 SGHAT and CDR2 FQNNGV. The length of the CDR3 is 16 residues. CDR3 loop: CASSSLLWTANTEAFF. CDR3 DNA: TGTGCCAGCAGCTCACTTCTTTGGACAGCGAACACTGAAGCTTTCTTT.

The chain is built from TRBV4-3 and TRBJ1-6; D remains unclear. Germline V gene data show CDR1 as LGHNA and CDR2 as YSLEER. V was pared by 1 base and J by 10 bases, with 14 bases between. The CDR3 loop spans 15 amino acids. The CDR3 DNA sequence: TGCGCCAGCAGCCAAGGGGTGGAGGGTTGGTCACCCCTCCACTTT. Its protein product is CASSQGVEGWSPLHF.

This clone has a handful of counts. Written as DNA, the CDR3 is TGTGCCAGCAGCGTAGGTGGCACAGATACGCAGTATTTT. Protein sequence: CASSVGGTDTQYF. The chain couples TRBV9 to TRBJ2-3; D is undetermined. V lost 0 bases and J 1 base, leaving 3 bases between the germline ends. CDR1 is SGDLS and CDR2 is YYNGEE in the germline V gene. The CDR3 sequence is 13 residues long.

This chain links TRBV7-9 with TRBJ2-2, with 7 bases matching TRBD1. The germline CDR1 and CDR2 sequences are SEHNR and FQNEAQ (reference sequence). The CDR3 covers 17 residues. J was trimmed by 7 bases and V by 11 bases; bases with no gene match: 22. This chain's CDR3 is CAGNTYRGPGKSGELFF. CDR3 in DNA: TGTGCCGGGAACACTTACAGGGGCCCGGGCAAAAGCGGGGAGCTGTTTTTT.